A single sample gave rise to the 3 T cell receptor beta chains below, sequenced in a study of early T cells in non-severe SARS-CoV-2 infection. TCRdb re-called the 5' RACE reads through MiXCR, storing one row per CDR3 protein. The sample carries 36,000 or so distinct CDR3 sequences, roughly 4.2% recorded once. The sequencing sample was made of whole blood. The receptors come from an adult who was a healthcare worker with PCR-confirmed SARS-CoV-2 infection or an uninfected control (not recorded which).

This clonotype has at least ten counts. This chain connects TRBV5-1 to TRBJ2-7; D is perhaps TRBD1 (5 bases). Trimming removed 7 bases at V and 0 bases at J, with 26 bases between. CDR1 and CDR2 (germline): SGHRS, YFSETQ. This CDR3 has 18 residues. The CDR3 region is CASGRAFQTVSSSYEQYF. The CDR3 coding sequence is TGCGCCAGCGGGCGAGCGTTCCAGACAGTTTCTAGCTCCTACGAGCAGTACTTC.

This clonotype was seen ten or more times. The CDR3 spells CASSLLGRDTEAFF. The CDR3 DNA reads as TGTGCCAGCAGTTTACTGGGCAGGGATACTGAAGCTTTCTTT. The rearrangement joins TRBV12-3 or TRBV12-4 to TRBJ1-1; tentative D call: TRBD1 (5 bases). Trimming cost V 2 bases and J 5 bases, with 12 bases left between them. CDR3 size: 14 residues.

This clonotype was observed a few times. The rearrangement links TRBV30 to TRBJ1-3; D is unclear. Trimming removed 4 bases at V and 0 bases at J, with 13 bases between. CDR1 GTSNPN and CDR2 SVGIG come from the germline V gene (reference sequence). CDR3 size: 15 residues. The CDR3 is CAWTYPPSSGNTIYF. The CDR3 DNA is TGTGCCTGGACCTACCCACCGAGCTCTGGAAACACCATATATTTT. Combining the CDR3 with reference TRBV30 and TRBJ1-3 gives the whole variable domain SQTIHQWPATLVQPVGSPLSLECTVEGTSNPNLYWYRQAAGRGLQLLFYSVGIGQISSEVPQNLSASRPQDRQFILSSKKLLLSDSGFYLCAWTYPPSSGNTIYFGEGSWLTVV.